Presented here are 11 T cell receptor beta chains from one specimen sequenced in a study of T cell responses to AZD1222 COVID-19 vaccine. The assay was immunoSEQ multiplex PCR, and TCRdb's table has in-frame clones only and misses some. Counted here are 120,000 or so clones, around nine tenths occurring once; the ten biggest clones make up less than 3.5%. The sequencing here drew on peripheral blood, taken on day 0 of AZD1222 vaccination. All receptors come from an adult in good health.

The chain links TRBV7-2 to TRBJ1-2; maybe TRBD1 (5 bases). The CDR3 spans 13 residues. V was pared by 5 bases and J by 7 bases, with 14 bases between. Looked up from germline, CDR1 is SGHTA and CDR2 is FQGNSA. The CDR3 nucleotides are TGTGCCAGCAGCCCATGGCAGGGCAGTGGCTACACCTTC. Translating gives CASSPWQGSGYTF.

The chain carries TRBV10-1 and TRBJ2-3, with 7 bases that match TRBD1. The CDR3 has 15 amino acids. J was trimmed by 2 bases and V by 4 bases; bases with no gene match: 6. The germline gives CDR1 WNHNN, CDR2 SYGVQD (reference sequence). The CDR3 sequence is CASSGRDSITDTQYF. DNA of the CDR3: TGCGCCAGCAGTGGACGGGACAGCATCACAGATACGCAGTATTTT.

The gene calls are TRBV5-1 and TRBJ2-7; the D gene is possibly TRBD2 (6 bases). This CDR3 spans 15 amino acids. Between the trimmed V and J ends, which lost 0 bases and 6 bases, there was a span of 16 bases. Per germline, CDR1 SGHRS and CDR2 YFSETQ. The CDR3 sequence is CASSLVQAGLSEQYF. In nucleotides, the CDR3 is TGCGCCAGCAGCTTGGTCCAGGCGGGGTTGAGCGAGCAGTACTTC. Combining the CDR3 with reference TRBV5-1 and TRBJ2-7 gives the whole variable domain KAGVTQTPRYLIKTRGQQVTLSCSPISGHRSVSWYQQTPGQGLQFLFEYFSETQRNKGNFPGRFSGRQFSNSRSEMNVSTLELGDSALYLCASSLVQAGLSEQYFGPGTRLTVT.

This chain uses TRBV7-2 with TRBJ1-2; D remains unclear. Looked up from germline, CDR1 is SGHTA and CDR2 is FQGNSA. The length of the CDR3 is 15 residues. Trimming took 1 base from V and 0 from J, leaving 9 bases between them. CDR3: CASSLGRASNYGYTF. The CDR3 DNA follows: TGTGCCAGCAGCTTAGGGAGGGCTTCTAACTATGGCTACACCTTC.

This chain joins TRBV24-1 and TRBJ1-3, with D uncertain. Per the germline V gene, CDR1 is KGHDR and CDR2 is SFDVKD. The CDR3 length is 16 residues. Trimming shortened V by 2 bases and J by 4 bases, and 14 bases separated the two germline ends. This chain's CDR3 is CATSDSRVIGGNTIYF. The CDR3 region has the DNA TGTGCCACCAGTGATTCTAGAGTCATCGGCGGAAACACCATATATTTT.

The V call is TRBV25-1, the J call TRBJ1-6; 7 bases are shared with TRBD1. The CDR3 sequence is 15 residues long. V dropped 4 bases and J dropped 2; count of bases not matched to a gene: 2. Germline values: CDR1 MGHDK, CDR2 SYGVNS. The CDR3 sequence is CASSGGTAYNSPLHF. CDR3 nucleotide sequence: TGTGCCAGCAGTGGTGGGACAGCCTATAATTCACCCCTCCACTTT.

This clone was picked up a small number of times. V usage is TRBV2 and J usage is TRBJ1-2; D is unclear. V was pared by 6 bases and J by 2 bases, with 16 bases between. The CDR3 spans 15 residues. The V gene's germline CDR1 is SNHLY and CDR2 FYNNEI. CDR3 residues: CASSRSRVLNYGYTF. The CDR3 DNA reads TGTGCCAGCAGCCGATCTCGGGTCCTGAACTATGGCTACACCTTC.

The genes are TRBV15 and TRBJ1-4; D remains unclear. Per germline, CDR1 LNHNV and CDR2 YYDKDF (reference sequence). The length of the CDR3 is 16 residues. V was cut by 5 bases and J by 3 bases, with 16 bases left in between. The CDR3 reads CATSGALTRANEKLFF. The CDR3 DNA sequence: TGTGCCACCAGCGGAGCTCTGACTCGGGCTAATGAAAAACTGTTTTTT.

The CDR3 loop reads CASSSRPKPGQGKYEQYF. In DNA form, the CDR3 reads TGTGCCAGCAGTTCCCGCCCTAAACCGGGACAGGGAAAATACGAGCAGTACTTC. The V gene is TRBV25-1, the J gene TRBJ2-7, with 9 bases fitting TRBD1. Unmatched junction bases numbered 18, after V lost 5 bases and J lost 4 bases. The CDR3 sequence is 18 residues long. Germline V lookup: CDR1 MGHDK, CDR2 SYGVNS.

This chain joins TRBV5-4 and TRBJ2-3; 9 bases match TRBD1. The CDR3 spans 16 residues. Trimming at V came to 3 bases and at J to 0 bases, leaving 5 bases not matched to a gene. CDR1 SGHNT and CDR2 YYREEE come from the germline V gene (reference sequence). CDR3 protein: CASSSGTGPSTDTQYF. The CDR3 coding sequence is TGTGCCAGCAGCTCCGGGACAGGGCCCAGCACAGATACGCAGTATTTT.

This clone is a singleton in its sample. The chain couples TRBV7-3 to TRBJ1-2, with D perhaps TRBD1 (6 bases). V dropped 4 bases and J dropped 4 bases, with 10 bases sitting between them. The length of the CDR3 is 13 residues. Looked up from germline, CDR1 is SGHTA and CDR2 is FQGTGA. DNA for the CDR3: TGTGCCAGCAGCTATGGGGGCTTCTATGGCTACACCTTC. Translated, it gives CASSYGGFYGYTF.